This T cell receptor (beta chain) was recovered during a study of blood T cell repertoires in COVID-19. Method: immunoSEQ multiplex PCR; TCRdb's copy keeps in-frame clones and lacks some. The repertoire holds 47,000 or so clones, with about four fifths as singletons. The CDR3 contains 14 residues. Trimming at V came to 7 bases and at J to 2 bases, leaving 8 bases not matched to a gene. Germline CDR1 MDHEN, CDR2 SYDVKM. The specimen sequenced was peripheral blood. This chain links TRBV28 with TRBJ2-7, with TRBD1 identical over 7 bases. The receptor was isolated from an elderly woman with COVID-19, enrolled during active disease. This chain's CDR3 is CASKPPGTAYEQYF. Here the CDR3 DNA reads TGTGCCAGCAAGCCACCCGGGACAGCCTACGAGCAGTACTTC.